The 16 T cell receptor beta chains presented below share a single source sample, sequenced in a study of blood T cell repertoires in COVID-19. Assay used: immunoSEQ multiplex PCR; TCRdb lists only in-frame clones, some missing. The data contain around 240,000 clones, approximately 80% of them singletons. What was sequenced was peripheral blood. These TCRs come from a woman aged 45-65 years with acute or convalescent COVID-19.

The chain employs TRBV7-9 and TRBJ1-1; no definite D call. Germline V gene sequence: CDR1 SEHNR, CDR2 FQNEAQ (reference sequence). There are 13 residues in the CDR3. V was shortened by 1 base and J by 8 bases, with 11 bases between the two germline ends. CDR3 protein: CASSLVTTAEAFF. DNA for the CDR3: TGTGCCAGCAGCTTAGTAACGACTGCCGAAGCTTTCTTT.

The chain employs TRBV4-3 and TRBJ1-2, with 8 positions matching TRBD1. The CDR3 spans 14 residues. CDR1 is LGHNA and CDR2 is YSLEER in the germline V gene. J lost 8 bases, V lost 1 base, and 6 bases had no gene match. CDR3 coding DNA: TGCGCCAGCAGCCAAGGTCAGGGGGCTAGAGGCTACACCTTC. Protein product: CASSQGQGARGYTF.

This clone appeared a few times. This chain connects TRBV28 to TRBJ1-6; a possible D gene is TRBD1 (6 bases). V dropped 5 bases and J dropped 8 bases, with 13 bases sitting between them. Germline V gene lookup returns CDR1 MDHEN and CDR2 SYDVKM. This CDR3 has 14 amino acids. In nucleotides, the CDR3 is TGTGCCAGCAGTCCGACAGGCAGGGATTCACCCCTCCACTTT. Protein sequence: CASSPTGRDSPLHF.

This chain joins TRBV28 and TRBJ1-2; 7 nucleotides align to TRBD1. The CDR3 sequence is 14 residues long. The germline gives CDR1 MDHEN, CDR2 SYDVKM. V gave up 5 bases and J gave up 7 bases; unmatched junction bases: 10. This chain's CDR3 is CASSLLTGSSGYTF. The DNA for the CDR3 is TGTGCCAGCAGTCTACTGACAGGGTCGAGTGGCTACACCTTC.

This clone came up many times. This rearrangement joins TRBV5-5 to TRBJ2-3; D is possibly TRBD1 (6 bases). Germline loops: CDR1 SGHKS, CDR2 YYEKEE (reference sequence). Trimming removed 0 bases from V and 2 bases from J, with 10 bases in between. This CDR3 comprises 15 residues. The CDR3 nucleotides read TGTGCCAGCAGCTTGGGTGGGACAAACACAGATACGCAGTATTTT. It yields the protein CASSLGGTNTDTQYF.

This clone was observed a few times. The chain links TRBV19 to TRBJ1-3; the D is unclear. CDR3 length equals 15 residues. V was shortened by 5 bases and J by 0 bases, with 11 bases between the two germline ends. The germline V gene encodes CDR1 LNHDA and CDR2 SQIVND (reference sequence). Written as DNA, the CDR3 is TGTGCCAGTAGTCCCCGACTCTCCTCTGGAAACACCATATATTTT. This gives the protein CASSPRLSSGNTIYF.

As for this clone: This CDR3 is also generated by other DNA sequences in the sample. The gene calls are TRBV25-1 and TRBJ2-7; 11 nucleotides match TRBD2. The V and J ends lost 9 bases and 4 bases, in that order; junction bases with no gene match: 2. The germline V gene has CDR1 MGHDK and CDR2 SYGVNS. The CDR3 is 12 residues long. The CDR3 DNA reads TGTGCCAGTAGCGGGGGGGGATACGAGCAGTACTTC. Its translation is CASSGGGYEQYF.

The chain uses TRBV28 and TRBJ1-2, with no clear D. Trimming took off 2 bases at V and 5 bases at J, with 9 bases between the two ends. This CDR3 region has 13 residues. In germline, CDR1 is MDHEN, CDR2 SYDVKM. This CDR3 is CASSLGSEYGYTF. The CDR3 DNA is TGTGCCAGCAGTTTAGGGAGCGAGTATGGCTACACCTTC.

The V and J genes are TRBV7-9 and TRBJ2-7; D is possibly TRBD1 (6 bases). Trimming left V 1 base short and J 0 bases short, with 10 bases between. The germline V gene encodes CDR1 SEHNR and CDR2 FQNEAQ (reference sequence). The CDR3 has 15 amino acids. The CDR3 is CASSLGAGDSYEQYF. Written as DNA, the CDR3 is TGTGCCAGCAGCTTAGGAGCAGGGGACTCCTACGAGCAGTACTTC.

The chain has TRBV19 and TRBJ2-2, with D tentatively TRBD2 (6 bases). Trimming cost V 7 bases and J 0 bases, with 12 bases left between them. From germline, CDR1 is LNHDA and CDR2 SQIVND (reference sequence). The CDR3 consists of 15 residues. CDR3 in amino acids: CASNGGGPNTGELFF. For the CDR3, the DNA is TGTGCCAGTAACGGGGGAGGCCCGAACACCGGGGAGCTGTTTTTT.

The chain couples TRBV15 to TRBJ2-5; tentative D call: TRBD1 (5 bases). Germline CDR1 LNHNV, CDR2 YYDKDF (reference sequence). This CDR3 spans 13 amino acids. Trimming shortened V by 3 bases and J by 7 bases, and 12 bases separated the two germline ends. The CDR3 here is CATSRTDPLTQYF. For the CDR3, the DNA is TGTGCCACCAGCAGGACAGACCCCCTGACCCAGTACTTC. The entire variable domain, with the rest obtained from reference TRBV15 and TRBJ2-5, is as follows: DAMVIQNPRYQVTQFGKPVTLSCSQTLNHNVMYWYQQKSSQAPKLLFHYYDKDFNNEADTPDNFQSRRPNTSFCFLDIRSPGLGDTAMYLCATSRTDPLTQYFGPGTRLLVL.

V is TRBV5-1 and J is TRBJ2-3, with 11 bases aligning to TRBD2. In germline, CDR1 is SGHRS, CDR2 YFSETQ. This CDR3 has 17 amino acids. With V trimmed by 4 bases and J by 2 bases, 9 bases remained unmatched. DNA of the CDR3: TGCGCCAGCAGCAAAAATCCGACTAGCGGGGCCACAGATACGCAGTATTTT. This sequence encodes CASSKNPTSGATDTQYF.

The DNA for the CDR3 is TGTGCCACCAGTGTAGGGGACAGGGATTACAATGAGCAGTTCTTC. Encoded protein: CATSVGDRDYNEQFF. V is TRBV24-1 and J is TRBJ2-1, with TRBD1 matching 9 bases. CDR3 length: 15 residues. J lost 4 bases, V lost 5 bases, and 5 bases had no gene match. The germline V gene has CDR1 KGHDR and CDR2 SFDVKD.

This clone was recorded a few times. V and J are TRBV30 and TRBJ1-4; 9 bases agree with TRBD1. Germline CDR1 GTSNPN, CDR2 SVGIG (reference sequence). This CDR3 region has 13 residues. V lost 5 bases and J lost 10; bases outside the gene matches: 8. DNA for the CDR3: TGTGCCTGGGCCGGACAGGGGAGGGGAAAACTGTTTTTT. It is translated as CAWAGQGRGKLFF.

This clone occurred a few times. The chain recombines TRBV7-3 with TRBJ2-5; the match to TRBD1 covers 10 bases. With 7 bases clipped from V and 4 bases from J, the junction kept 9 bases outside the gene matches. The CDR3 is 15 amino acids. The germline gives CDR1 SGHTA, CDR2 FQGTGA. CDR3 nucleotide sequence: TGTGCCAGCACTCCCGGGACAGGGGTGGGAGAGACCCAGTACTTC. This sequence encodes CASTPGTGVGETQYF.

The chain has TRBV6-6 and TRBJ1-4; D is ambiguous. This CDR3 spans 16 amino acids. From germline, CDR1 is MNHNY and CDR2 SVGAGI (reference sequence). V was pared by 4 bases and J by 7 bases, with 19 bases between. CDR3 sequence reads: CASSFASGGGREKLFF. The CDR3 nucleotides read TGTGCCAGCAGTTTCGCCTCAGGCGGAGGTCGTGAAAAACTGTTTTTT.